The clone carrying this T cell receptor (beta chain) is labeled as large. The target antigen is unknown. V dropped 6 bases and J dropped 3; count of bases not matched to a gene: 3. The CDR3 sequence is 14 residues long. CDR1 is SGHNT and CDR2 is YYREEE in the germline V gene (reference sequence). The table came from immunoSEQ multiplex PCR; TCRdb's copy has only in-frame clones and leaves some out. This sample yields thousands of clones, of which more than 70% are seen a single time; 10% to 12% belongs to the top ten. Steroid-refractory graft-versus-host disease after allogeneic hematopoietic cell transplant qualified adults for prospective research-autopsy enrollment. GI sites, liver, skin and spleen were taken after median 9.75 post-mortem hours. This specimen comes from a study of tissue T cells after allogeneic stem cell transplantation. Overall study context: Pathologist review favored tissue samples showing histologically apparent lymphocytes.

Study findings and constraints: The patient cohort was small and clinically heterogeneous, with limited sampling depth. The study did not identify alloreactive or antigen-specific tissue TCRs, and some clones might be persisting host cells.

The sample was esophageal tissue, taken at autopsy. The J gene is TRBJ2-2, the V gene TRBV5-4; TRBD1 agrees at 9 bases. The TCR originated in a male patient over 55 with steroid-refractory graft-versus-host disease after an allogeneic stem cell transplant. Some T cells may possibly be graft donor cells. The CDR3 DNA reads as TGTGCCAGCACAGGGACAGGGTACACCGGGGAGCTGTTTTTT. Its translation is CASTGTGYTGELFF.